The T cell receptor beta chain described here comes from a study of T-cell reconstitution after alpha-beta-depleted transplantation in children. General study findings and limits: About two months after transplant, alpha-beta T cells reportedly came from several hundred expanded graft clones. Surviving recipient cells, namely T cells and thymic progenitors, were the source of high day-60 TCRbeta diversity in some patients. T cells produced anew were the main source of T-cell counts and diversity one year after transplant.

This clonotype was recorded a few times. As yet, its antigen is unknown. A library of TCRbeta sequences, prepared with unique molecular identifiers, was generated. MiXCR was run by TCRdb on the PCR reads, yielding one entry per CDR3 protein. Of 450,000 to 700,000 distinct CDR3 sequences in the sample, over 25% were seen once. This clonotype was obtained from a boy in the first two years of life with Wiskott-Aldrich syndrome, due to receive a stem cell transplant. The sequences come from PBMCs, collected before TCRalphabeta/CD19-depleted stem cell transplant.

The CDR3 DNA sequence: TGTGCCAGCAGCCCGATACTAGCGGGAGGTGAGACCCAGTACTTC. Translated, it gives CASSPILAGGETQYF. The chain combines TRBV7-7 with TRBJ2-5; 12 bases match TRBD2. The germline V gene encodes CDR1 SSHAT and CDR2 FNYEAQ (reference sequence). The ends lost 5 bases at V and 5 bases at J; junction bases unmatched: 6. The CDR3 extends over 15 amino acids.